This TCR beta chain was profiled in a study of radiation and T cells in renal cell carcinoma. Time point defined: baseline pretreatment blood. The treatment was: 15 Gy SBRT to primary tumor, nephrectomy 4 weeks later. The repertoire was sequenced with immunoSEQ multiplex PCR; TCRdb's copy has only in-frame clones and lacks some. This sample has approximately 120,000 clones, with about four fifths found just once. The TCR sequence derives from a woman aged 60-75 years with renal cell carcinoma. Material: blood, obtained from a patient whose treatment included radiotherapy and nephrectomy.

CDR3 loop: CASSAEGTEAFF. CDR3 DNA sequence: TGTGCCAGCAGCGCTGAGGGGACTGAAGCTTTCTTT. The gene calls are TRBV9 and TRBJ1-1, with a tentative D call TRBD1 (5 bases). V gave up 3 bases and J gave up 5 bases, with 8 bases separating them. Germline CDR1 SGDLS, CDR2 YYNGEE. There are 12 residues in the CDR3.